The sequence of this TCR beta chain was determined in a study of early T cells in non-severe SARS-CoV-2 infection. The V end lost 4 bases, the J end lost 6 bases, and 19 bases lay between the germline ends. Per the germline V gene, CDR1 is MNHEY and CDR2 is SMNVEV (reference sequence). This CDR3 contains 16 residues. Attached unique molecular identifiers marked individual cDNA molecules. TCRdb ran MiXCR on the 5' RACE reads and lists one entry per CDR3 protein. Among over 55,000 distinct CDR3 sequences listed, roughly an eighth were seen once. This clonotype was counted at least ten times. The sequence was collected from an adult who was a healthcare worker with PCR-confirmed SARS-CoV-2 infection or an uninfected control (not recorded which). Sequencing was carried out using whole blood. The chain links TRBV27 to TRBJ2-1; a possible D gene is TRBD2 (7 bases). For the CDR3, the DNA is TGTGCCAGCAGTTCGCCCGGGGAGGGGGAGGCCAATGAGCAGTTCTTC. Protein: CASSSPGEGEANEQFF.